This TCR beta chain was captured in a study of CD8 T cells in ankylosing spondylitis (dated by TCRdb to between 2016 and 2019). For the study in its entirety: The study set out to find disease-linked TCR variants by profiling T cell receptor beta repertoires in ankylosing spondylitis patients and healthy donors. The full study cohort comprised approximately 23 ankylosing spondylitis patients and 85 to 120 healthy donors. Samples of peripheral blood were taken, and for ankylosing spondylitis patients, synovial fluid was collected as well. General findings and caveats noted by the study authors: The disease-linked clones had a CD8+ phenotype and were found at relatively low frequencies in peripheral blood. Significant enrichment of the disease-linked clones was reported in matched synovial fluid samples from ankylosing spondylitis patients. A TCR beta motif made up of eight highly homologous amino acid variants appeared to be characteristic of blood from ankylosing spondylitis patients. Some motif variants had previously been reported in the synovial fluid and blood of reactive arthritis patients, which suggests shared mechanisms of disease initiation.

Reading the germline V gene gives CDR1 SGHRS and CDR2 YFSETQ. V was cut back by 6 bases and J by 5 bases, leaving a gap of 15 bases between them. The CDR3 sequence holds 14 residues, the cysteine and phenylalanine included. Solely the CDR3 DNA is kept, with 42 bases framed from the first base. This clonotype was found many times. It has no known antigen specificity. No much larger clonotype is one base removed from it; base qualities were not supplied. The instrument given in TCRdb is Illumina HiSeq 2500. TCR beta libraries were prepared by quantitative 5'-RACE with molecular barcodes. In the source study's methods: A new computational method based on a probabilistic model of VDJ rearrangement was used to identify disease-linked TCR variants. TCRdb's own reprocessing of the public reads used fastp at Q25 and MiXCR and kept productive beta chains. Each CDR3 protein appears once, grouped with its most common genes and DNA. The V and J calls follow TCRdb's processing rather than the paper's. Counted in this sample were about 130,000 distinct CDR3 sequences; 6.5% to 9% of them appeared once. The top ten constitute 12% of the sample.

Sequencing input: blood, either unsorted or a sorted T cell fraction (not recorded which). The chain was built from TRBV5-1 and TRBJ2-1; a weak D assignment points to TRBD2 (6 bases agree). This sequence originates from a male donor with ankylosing spondylitis or in good health (not recorded which). In nucleotides, the sequence is TGCGCCAGCACTATCCGGGGGAAGAACAATGAGCAGTTCTTC. It specifies CASTIRGKNNEQFF.